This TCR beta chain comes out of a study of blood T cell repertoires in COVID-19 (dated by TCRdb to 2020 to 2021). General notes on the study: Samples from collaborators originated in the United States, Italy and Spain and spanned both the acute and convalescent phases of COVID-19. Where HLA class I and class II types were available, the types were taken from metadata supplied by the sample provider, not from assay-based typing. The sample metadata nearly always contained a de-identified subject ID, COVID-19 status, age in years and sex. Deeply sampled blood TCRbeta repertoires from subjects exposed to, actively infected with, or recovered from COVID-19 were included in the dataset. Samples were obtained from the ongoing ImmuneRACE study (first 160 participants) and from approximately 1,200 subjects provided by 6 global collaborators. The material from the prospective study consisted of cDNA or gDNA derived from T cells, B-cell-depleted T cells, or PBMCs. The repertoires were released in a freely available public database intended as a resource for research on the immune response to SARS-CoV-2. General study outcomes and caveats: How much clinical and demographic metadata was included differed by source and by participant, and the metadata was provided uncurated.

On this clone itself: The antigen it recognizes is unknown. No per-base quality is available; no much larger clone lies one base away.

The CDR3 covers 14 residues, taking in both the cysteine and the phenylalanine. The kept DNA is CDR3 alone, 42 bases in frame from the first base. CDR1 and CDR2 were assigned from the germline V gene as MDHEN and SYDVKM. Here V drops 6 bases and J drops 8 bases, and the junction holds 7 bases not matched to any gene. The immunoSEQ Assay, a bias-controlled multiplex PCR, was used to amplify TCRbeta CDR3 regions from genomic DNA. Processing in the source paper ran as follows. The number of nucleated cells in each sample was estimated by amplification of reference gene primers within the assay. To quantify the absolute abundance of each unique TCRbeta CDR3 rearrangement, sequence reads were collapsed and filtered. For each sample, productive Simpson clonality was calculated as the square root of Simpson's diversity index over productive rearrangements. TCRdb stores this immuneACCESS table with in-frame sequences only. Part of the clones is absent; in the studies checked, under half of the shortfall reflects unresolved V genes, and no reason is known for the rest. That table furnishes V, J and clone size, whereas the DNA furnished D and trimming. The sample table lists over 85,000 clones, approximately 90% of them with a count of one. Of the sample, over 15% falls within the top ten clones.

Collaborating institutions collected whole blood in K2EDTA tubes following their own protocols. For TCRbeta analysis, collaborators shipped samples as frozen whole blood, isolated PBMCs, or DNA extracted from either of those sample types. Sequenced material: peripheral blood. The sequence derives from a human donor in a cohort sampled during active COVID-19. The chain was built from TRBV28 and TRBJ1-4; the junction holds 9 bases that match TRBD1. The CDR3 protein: CASRLQGAGEKLFF. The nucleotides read TGTGCCAGCAGGCTACAGGGGGCAGGAGAAAAACTGTTTTTT.